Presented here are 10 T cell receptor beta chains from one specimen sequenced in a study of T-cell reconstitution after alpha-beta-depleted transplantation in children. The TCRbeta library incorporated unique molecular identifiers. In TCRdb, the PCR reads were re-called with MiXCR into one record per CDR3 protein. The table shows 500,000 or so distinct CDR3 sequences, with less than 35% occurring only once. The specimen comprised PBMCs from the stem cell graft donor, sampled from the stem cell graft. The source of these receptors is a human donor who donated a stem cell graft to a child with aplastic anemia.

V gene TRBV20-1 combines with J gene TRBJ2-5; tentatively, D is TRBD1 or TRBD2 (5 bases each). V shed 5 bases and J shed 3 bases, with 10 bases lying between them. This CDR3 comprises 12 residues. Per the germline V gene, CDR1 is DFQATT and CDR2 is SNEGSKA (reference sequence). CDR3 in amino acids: CSAEGSKETQYF. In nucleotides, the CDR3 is TGCAGTGCTGAGGGGTCAAAAGAGACCCAGTACTTC.

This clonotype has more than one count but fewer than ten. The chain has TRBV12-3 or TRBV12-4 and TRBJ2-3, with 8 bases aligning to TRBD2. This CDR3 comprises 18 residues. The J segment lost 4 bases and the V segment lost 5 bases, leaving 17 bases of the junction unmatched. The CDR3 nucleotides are TGTGCCAGCAGTACCTCACTAGCGGCAGGAAAAAGGGCAGATACGCAGTATTTT. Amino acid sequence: CASSTSLAAGKRADTQYF.

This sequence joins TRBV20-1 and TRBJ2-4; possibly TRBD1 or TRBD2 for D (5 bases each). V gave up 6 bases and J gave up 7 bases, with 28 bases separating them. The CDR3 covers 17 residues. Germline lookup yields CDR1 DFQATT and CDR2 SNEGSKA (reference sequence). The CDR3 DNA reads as TGCAGTGCCGTAGAGACTACCGGGGCCTTCCAGAGGAACATTCAGTACTTC. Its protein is CSAVETTGAFQRNIQYF.

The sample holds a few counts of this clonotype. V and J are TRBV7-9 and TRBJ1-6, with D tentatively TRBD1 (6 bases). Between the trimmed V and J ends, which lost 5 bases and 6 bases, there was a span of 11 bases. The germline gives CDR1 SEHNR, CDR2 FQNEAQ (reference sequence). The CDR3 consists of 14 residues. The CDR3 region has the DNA TGTGCCAGCAGCCCGACGGACAGTAATTCACCCCTCCACTTT. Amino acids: CASSPTDSNSPLHF.

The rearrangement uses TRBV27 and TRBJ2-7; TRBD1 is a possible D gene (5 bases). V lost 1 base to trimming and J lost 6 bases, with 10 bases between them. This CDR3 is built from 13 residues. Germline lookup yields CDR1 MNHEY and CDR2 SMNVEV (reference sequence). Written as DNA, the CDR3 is TGTGCCAGCAGTTTATATCAGGGTTCCGAGCAGTACGTC. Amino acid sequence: CASSLYQGSEQYV.

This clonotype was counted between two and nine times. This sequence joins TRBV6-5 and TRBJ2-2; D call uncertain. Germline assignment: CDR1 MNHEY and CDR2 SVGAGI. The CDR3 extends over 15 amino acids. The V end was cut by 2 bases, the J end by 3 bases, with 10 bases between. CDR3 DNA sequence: TGTGCCAGCAGTTACCAGGCCGGATACACCGGGGAGCTGTTTTTT. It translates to CASSYQAGYTGELFF.

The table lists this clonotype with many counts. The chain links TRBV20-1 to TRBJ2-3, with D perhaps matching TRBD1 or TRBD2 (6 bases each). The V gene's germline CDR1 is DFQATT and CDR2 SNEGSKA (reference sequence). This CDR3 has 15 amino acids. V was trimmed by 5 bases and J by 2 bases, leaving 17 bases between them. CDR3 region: CSALRGGQLTDTQYF. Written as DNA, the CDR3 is TGCAGTGCTTTAAGAGGGGGGCAGCTCACAGATACGCAGTATTTT.

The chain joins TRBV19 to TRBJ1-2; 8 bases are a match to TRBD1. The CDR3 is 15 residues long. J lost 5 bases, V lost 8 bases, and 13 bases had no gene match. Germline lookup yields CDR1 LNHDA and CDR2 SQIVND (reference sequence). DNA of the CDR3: TGTGCCAGTTCACCAACAGGGGGGAACAATTATGGCTACACCTTC. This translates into CASSPTGGNNYGYTF.

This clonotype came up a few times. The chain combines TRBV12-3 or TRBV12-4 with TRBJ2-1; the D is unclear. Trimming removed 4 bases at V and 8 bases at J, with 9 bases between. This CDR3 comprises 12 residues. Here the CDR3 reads CASSSESHEQFF. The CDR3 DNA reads TGTGCCAGCAGTTCAGAGTCACATGAGCAGTTCTTC.

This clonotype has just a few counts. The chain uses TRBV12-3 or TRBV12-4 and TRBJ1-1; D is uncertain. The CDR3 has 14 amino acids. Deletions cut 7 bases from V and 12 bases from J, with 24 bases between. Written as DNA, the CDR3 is TGTGCCAGCACCAAACGTGAGATTATCGGGAGATCTTTCTTT. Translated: CASTKREIIGRSFF.